This paragraph reports one T cell receptor beta chain. These data come from a study of control samples from healthy donors and cancer patients. The protocol was immunoSEQ multiplex PCR, while the TCRdb copy is restricted to in-frame clones and leaves out a portion. This sample has approximately 110,000 clones, with roughly nine tenths found just once. V lost 3 bases and J lost 2; bases outside the gene matches: 5. Germline lookup yields CDR1 MNHNS and CDR2 SASEGT. The length of the CDR3 is 15 residues. The receptor was derived from a woman aged 18-29 years in good health. The sample taken for sequencing was blood. The V gene is TRBV6-1, the J gene TRBJ1-2; 8 nucleotides line up with TRBD1. The CDR3: CASSDPRQGNYGYTF. The CDR3 bases are TGTGCCAGCAGTGACCCGCGACAGGGGAACTATGGCTACACCTTC.